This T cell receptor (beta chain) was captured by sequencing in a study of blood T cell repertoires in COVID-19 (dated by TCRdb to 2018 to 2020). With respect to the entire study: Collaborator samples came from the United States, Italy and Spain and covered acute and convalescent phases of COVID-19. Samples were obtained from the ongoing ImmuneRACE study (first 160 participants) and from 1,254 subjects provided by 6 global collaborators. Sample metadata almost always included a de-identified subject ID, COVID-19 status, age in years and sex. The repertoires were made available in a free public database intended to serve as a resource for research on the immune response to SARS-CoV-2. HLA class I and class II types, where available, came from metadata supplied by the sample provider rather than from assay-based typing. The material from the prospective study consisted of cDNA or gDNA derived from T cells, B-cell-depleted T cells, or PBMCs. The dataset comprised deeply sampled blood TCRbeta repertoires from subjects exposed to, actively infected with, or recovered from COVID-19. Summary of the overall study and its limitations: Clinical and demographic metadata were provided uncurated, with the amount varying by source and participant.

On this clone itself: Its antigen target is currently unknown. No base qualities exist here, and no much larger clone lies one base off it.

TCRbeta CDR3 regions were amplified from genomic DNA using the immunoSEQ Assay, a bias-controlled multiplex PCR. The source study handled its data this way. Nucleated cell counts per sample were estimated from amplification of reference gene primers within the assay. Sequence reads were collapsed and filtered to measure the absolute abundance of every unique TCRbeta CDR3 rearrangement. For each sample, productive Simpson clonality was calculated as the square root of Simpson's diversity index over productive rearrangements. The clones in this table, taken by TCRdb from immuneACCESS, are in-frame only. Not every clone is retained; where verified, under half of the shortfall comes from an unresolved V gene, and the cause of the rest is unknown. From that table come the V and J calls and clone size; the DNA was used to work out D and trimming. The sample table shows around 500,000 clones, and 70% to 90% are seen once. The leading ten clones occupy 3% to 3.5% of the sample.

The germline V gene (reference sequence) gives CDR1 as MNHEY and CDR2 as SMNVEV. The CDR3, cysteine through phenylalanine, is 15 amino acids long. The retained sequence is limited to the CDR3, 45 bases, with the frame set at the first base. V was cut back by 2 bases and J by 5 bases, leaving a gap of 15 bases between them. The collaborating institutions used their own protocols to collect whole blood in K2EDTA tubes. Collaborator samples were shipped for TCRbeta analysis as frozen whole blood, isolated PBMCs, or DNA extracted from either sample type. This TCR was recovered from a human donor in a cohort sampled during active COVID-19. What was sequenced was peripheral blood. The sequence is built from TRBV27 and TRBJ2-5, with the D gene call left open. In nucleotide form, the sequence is TGTGCCAGCAGTTTAAGCCCTAATCCACGGGAGACCCAGTACTTC. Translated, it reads CASSLSPNPRETQYF.